Below are 24 T cell receptor beta chains sequenced from a single sample in a study of T cells in Graves' hyperthyroidism and ophthalmopathy. The CDR3 regions of TCR beta were amplified from RNA transcripts. A first-round RT-PCR of the TCR CDR3 used the HTBI primer set. TCRdb reprocessed the multiplex PCR reads via MiXCR and lists one record per CDR3 protein. The table includes approximately 600,000 distinct CDR3 sequences, approximately 15% detected once. The sequenced material came from blood. The receptors stem from a woman in her 40s with Graves' ophthalmopathy.

In its sample, this clonotype was seen many times. J is TRBJ1-2 and V is TRBV11-1, with TRBD1 identical over 7 bases. The CDR3 covers 16 residues. With 5 bases clipped from V and 4 bases from J, the junction kept 13 bases outside the gene matches. Germline loops: CDR1 SGHAT, CDR2 FQDESV (reference sequence). As DNA, the CDR3 is TGTGCCAGCAGCCAAGGGACGACAGGGAGGGGCTATGGCTACACCTTC. Translating it yields CASSQGTTGRGYGYTF.

CDR3 sequence: CASGPGVDQPQHF. As DNA, the CDR3 is TGTGCCAGCGGCCCAGGGGTCGATCAGCCCCAGCATTTT. This sequence joins TRBV2 and TRBJ1-5; D is possibly TRBD1 (6 bases). The V gene lost 8 bases and the J gene lost 5 bases, with 13 bases spanning the gap. The CDR3 has 13 residues. Germline assignment: CDR1 SNHLY and CDR2 FYNNEI. Together with reference TRBV2 and TRBJ1-5, the CDR3 gives the full variable domain: EPEVTQTPSHQVTQMGQEVILRCVPISNHLYFYWYRQILGQKVEFLVSFYNNEISEKSEIFDDQFSVERPDGSNFTLKIRSTKLEDSAMYFCASGPGVDQPQHFGDGTRLSIL.

This clonotype was counted ten times or more. The chain joins TRBV12-3 or TRBV12-4 to TRBJ2-7; D is unresolved. The V end lost 3 bases, the J end lost 7 bases, and 13 bases lay between the germline ends. This CDR3 contains 13 residues. The CDR3 here is CASSFPASKEQYF. Here the CDR3 DNA reads TGTGCCAGCAGTTTCCCGGCTAGTAAGGAGCAGTACTTC.

This clonotype was observed at least ten times. This sequence joins TRBV30 and TRBJ2-7; 7 nucleotides match TRBD1. With V trimmed by 3 bases and J by 2 bases, 7 bases remained unmatched. The CDR3 consists of 14 residues. CDR1 is GTSNPN, CDR2 SVGIG, per germline (reference sequence). The CDR3 nucleotides read TGTGCCTGGAGCCACTGGACAGGTCCCTACGAGCAGTACTTC. Protein product: CAWSHWTGPYEQYF.

This clonotype was detected many times. J is TRBJ2-2 and V is TRBV12-3 or TRBV12-4; D remains ambiguous. This CDR3 has 13 amino acids. Trimming pared 3 bases from V and 5 bases from J, leaving 7 bases between. The CDR3: CASSFALTGELFF. The CDR3 DNA follows: TGTGCCAGCAGTTTCGCGTTAACCGGGGAGCTGTTTTTT.

This clonotype was detected ten times or more. The rearrangement uses TRBV20-1 and TRBJ2-2, with TRBD1 matching 8 bases. Germline V CDR1 and CDR2: DFQATT, SNEGSKA (reference sequence). V shed 3 bases, J shed 5 bases, and the junction held 2 bases outside the gene matches. This CDR3 spans 13 amino acids. CDR3 DNA sequence: TGCAGTGCTAGTTACAGGGGGACCGGGGAGCTGTTTTTT. Translating gives CSASYRGTGELFF.

This clonotype showed up many times. The CDR3 DNA sequence: TGTGCCAGCAGTGAAGCTGCAGGGGACCACGAGCAGTACTTC. Translating gives CASSEAAGDHEQYF. The V gene is TRBV6-1, the J gene TRBJ2-7, with a tentative D call TRBD1 (6 bases). The CDR3 is 14 amino acids. Looked up from germline, CDR1 is MNHNS and CDR2 is SASEGT. Between the trimmed V and J ends, which lost 0 bases and 5 bases, there was a span of 11 bases.

This clonotype was picked up many times. The chain employs TRBV6-4 and TRBJ2-2; 8 bases fit TRBD1. V was pared by 5 bases and J by 6 bases, with 11 bases of the junction left unmatched. The length of the CDR3 is 16 residues. Per germline, CDR1 MRHNA and CDR2 SNTAGT. This CDR3 is CASSTRQGRLAGELFF. CDR3 bases: TGTGCCAGCAGTACCAGACAGGGGCGTTTAGCCGGGGAGCTGTTTTTT.

This clonotype was seen many times. The CDR3 loop is CASSPIRNTGELFF. CDR3 DNA sequence: TGTGCCAGCAGCCCGATACGGAACACCGGGGAGCTGTTTTTT. The chain couples TRBV11-2 to TRBJ2-2; D not certain. This CDR3 spans 14 amino acids. Looked up from germline, CDR1 is SGHAT and CDR2 is FQNNGV. V lost 5 bases and J lost 1, with 8 bases in between.

This clonotype was seen at least ten times. The CDR3 DNA follows: TGCAGTGCCCCCCTATTGACAGGGGTTAGGGGAAGCACTGAAGCTTTCTTT. As protein: CSAPLLTGVRGSTEAFF. The chain recombines TRBV20-1 with TRBJ1-1, with 8 nucleotides matching TRBD1. From germline, CDR1 is DFQATT and CDR2 SNEGSKA (reference sequence). J gave up 4 bases and V 6 bases, and 19 bases lay outside the gene matches. This CDR3 region has 17 residues.

This clonotype was observed many times. The chain employs TRBV20-1 and TRBJ2-7; D uncertain. Germline V lookup: CDR1 DFQATT, CDR2 SNEGSKA (reference sequence). The CDR3 covers 14 residues. The V end was cut by 3 bases, the J end by 0 bases, with 12 bases between. CDR3 residues: CSASPRTSSYEQYF. CDR3 DNA: TGCAGTGCTAGTCCCCGGACGAGCTCCTACGAGCAGTACTTC.

This clonotype was seen repeatedly, ten times or more. The rearrangement links TRBV4-3 to TRBJ2-7; 7 nucleotides match TRBD2. The germline gives CDR1 LGHNA, CDR2 YSLEER. This CDR3 is built from 14 residues. V dropped 0 bases and J dropped 4; count of bases not matched to a gene: 3. CDR3 residues: CASSQEGGLYEQYF. The DNA of the CDR3 is TGCGCCAGCAGCCAAGAGGGGGGACTATACGAGCAGTACTTC.

There are many counts of this clonotype. This sequence joins TRBV20-1 and TRBJ1-1; TRBD1 is a possible D gene (5 bases). The CDR3 runs 15 residues. V gave up 6 bases and J gave up 2 bases, with 19 bases separating them. Germline CDR1 DFQATT, CDR2 SNEGSKA (reference sequence). The DNA for the CDR3 is TGCAGTGCCCCTTGGGCAGGGAAGGGTAACACTGAAGCTTTCTTT. Translation gives CSAPWAGKGNTEAFF.

This clonotype has a count of ten or more. The chain joins TRBV12-3 or TRBV12-4 to TRBJ1-1, with 9 bases lining up with TRBD1. J lost 5 bases, V lost 6 bases, and 4 bases had no gene match. This CDR3 is 13 amino acids long. The CDR3 region is CASSDRGGTEAFF. The CDR3 DNA reads as TGTGCCAGCAGCGACAGGGGGGGAACTGAAGCTTTCTTT.

The V call is TRBV3-1, the J call TRBJ2-5, with 10 positions matching TRBD2. The V and J ends lost 6 bases and 5 bases, in that order; junction bases with no gene match: 12. Germline assignment: CDR1 LGHDT and CDR2 YNNKEL (reference sequence). The CDR3 sequence is 16 residues long. In DNA form, the CDR3 reads TGTGCCAGCAGGCTAAATCCAGCGGGAGGGAGTGAGACCCAGTACTTC. Amino acids: CASRLNPAGGSETQYF.

There are many counts of this clonotype. V usage is TRBV6-1 and J usage is TRBJ2-3; D is undetermined. The V and J ends lost 4 bases and 2 bases respectively, with 13 bases between them. Germline loops: CDR1 MNHNS, CDR2 SASEGT. The CDR3 contains 15 residues. CDR3 DNA sequence: TGTGCCAGCAGTGGAGACGTCAGCGCCACAGATACGCAGTATTTT. Encoded protein: CASSGDVSATDTQYF.

This clonotype was found many times. The gene calls are TRBV11-2 and TRBJ2-2, with 9 bases aligning to TRBD1. V was clipped by 5 bases and J by 3 bases; unmatched bases: 10. There are 17 residues in the CDR3. Germline loops: CDR1 SGHAT, CDR2 FQNNGV. The CDR3 region is CASSAMKGQGYTGELFF. CDR3 DNA sequence: TGTGCCAGCAGCGCCATGAAGGGACAGGGATACACCGGGGAGCTGTTTTTT.

The sample holds a few counts of this clonotype. This chain connects TRBV11-1 to TRBJ2-5, with D perhaps TRBD2 (5 bases). The CDR3 covers 17 residues. The V and J ends lost 8 bases and 4 bases respectively, with 26 bases between them. Germline loops: CDR1 SGHAT, CDR2 FQDESV (reference sequence). CDR3 coding DNA: TGTGCCAGCGCCTCGTTCCAGGTCGAGCGGAAACCAGAGACCCAGTACTTC. This codes for CASASFQVERKPETQYF.

This clonotype was seen at least ten times. V gene TRBV6-1 combines with J gene TRBJ1-1; D remains ambiguous. This CDR3 region has 15 residues. Looked up from germline, CDR1 is MNHNS and CDR2 is SASEGT. V was pared by 0 bases and J by 1 base, with 9 bases between. The CDR3 sequence: CASSEAPGWNTEAFF. The DNA for the CDR3 is TGTGCCAGCAGTGAAGCGCCGGGGTGGAACACTGAAGCTTTCTTT.

This clonotype appeared many times. The chain has TRBV2 and TRBJ1-5; D is perhaps TRBD1 (6 bases). V was clipped by 2 bases and J by 4 bases, with 12 bases between them. This CDR3 contains 15 residues. Germline V gene data show CDR1 as SNHLY and CDR2 as FYNNEI. The CDR3 DNA reads as TGTGCCAGCAGTGAACGGGGGGGGCTTAATCAGCCCCAGCATTTT. It is translated as CASSERGGLNQPQHF.

Many counts were recorded for this clonotype. This chain uses TRBV15 with TRBJ1-1; D is unresolved. V was trimmed by 5 bases and J by 0 bases, leaving 10 bases between them. CDR1 and CDR2 (germline): LNHNV, YYDKDF (reference sequence). This CDR3 spans 14 amino acids. The chain's CDR3 is CATSLDAVNTEAFF. In DNA, the CDR3 is TGTGCCACCAGCCTAGACGCAGTGAACACTGAAGCTTTCTTT.

Many counts were recorded for this clonotype. V gene TRBV6-1 combines with J gene TRBJ1-3; no clear D. CDR3 length: 13 residues. CDR1 MNHNS and CDR2 SASEGT come from the germline V gene. Trimming left V 4 bases short and J 9 bases short, with 13 bases between. In DNA form, the CDR3 reads TGTGCCAGCAGTGGATCTGGAACACCCACCATATATTTT. It codes for CASSGSGTPTIYF.

Many counts were recorded for this clonotype. J is TRBJ1-1 and V is TRBV6-1; no clear D gene. Trimming removed 8 bases at V and 3 bases at J, with 13 bases between. This CDR3 comprises 13 residues. Germline CDR1 MNHNS, CDR2 SASEGT. The CDR3 protein is CASGREFDTEAFF. The CDR3 DNA follows: TGTGCCAGCGGTCGGGAGTTTGACACTGAAGCTTTCTTT.

Many counts were recorded for this clonotype. V gene TRBV9 combines with J gene TRBJ2-5, with D possibly TRBD2 on 5 matching bases. CDR1 and CDR2 from the germline V gene are SGDLS and YYNGEE. Deletions cut 4 bases from V and 1 base from J, with 14 bases between. The CDR3 is 15 amino acids. CDR3 amino acids: CASSLLGLPQETQYF. CDR3 nucleotides: TGTGCCAGCAGCCTCCTCGGACTTCCCCAAGAGACCCAGTACTTC.